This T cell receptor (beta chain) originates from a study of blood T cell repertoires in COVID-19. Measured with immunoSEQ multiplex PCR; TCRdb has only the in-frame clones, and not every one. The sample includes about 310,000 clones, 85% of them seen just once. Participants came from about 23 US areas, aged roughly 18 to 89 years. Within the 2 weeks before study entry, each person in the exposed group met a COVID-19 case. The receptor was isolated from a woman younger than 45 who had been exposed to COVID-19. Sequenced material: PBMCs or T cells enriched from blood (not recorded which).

CDR3 coding DNA: TGTGCTAGTGGTTTGGTAATTTTGACAGGGCAAGATAAAGGGTCTGGAAACACCATATATTTT. Its protein product is CASGLVILTGQDKGSGNTIYF. The V gene is TRBV12-5, the J gene TRBJ1-3; 7 positions agree with TRBD1. The junction had 18 bases not matched to a gene; V was cut back by 0 bases and J by 1 base. The CDR3 contains 21 residues. Germline-derived CDR1 and CDR2 are LGHNT and FRNRAP.